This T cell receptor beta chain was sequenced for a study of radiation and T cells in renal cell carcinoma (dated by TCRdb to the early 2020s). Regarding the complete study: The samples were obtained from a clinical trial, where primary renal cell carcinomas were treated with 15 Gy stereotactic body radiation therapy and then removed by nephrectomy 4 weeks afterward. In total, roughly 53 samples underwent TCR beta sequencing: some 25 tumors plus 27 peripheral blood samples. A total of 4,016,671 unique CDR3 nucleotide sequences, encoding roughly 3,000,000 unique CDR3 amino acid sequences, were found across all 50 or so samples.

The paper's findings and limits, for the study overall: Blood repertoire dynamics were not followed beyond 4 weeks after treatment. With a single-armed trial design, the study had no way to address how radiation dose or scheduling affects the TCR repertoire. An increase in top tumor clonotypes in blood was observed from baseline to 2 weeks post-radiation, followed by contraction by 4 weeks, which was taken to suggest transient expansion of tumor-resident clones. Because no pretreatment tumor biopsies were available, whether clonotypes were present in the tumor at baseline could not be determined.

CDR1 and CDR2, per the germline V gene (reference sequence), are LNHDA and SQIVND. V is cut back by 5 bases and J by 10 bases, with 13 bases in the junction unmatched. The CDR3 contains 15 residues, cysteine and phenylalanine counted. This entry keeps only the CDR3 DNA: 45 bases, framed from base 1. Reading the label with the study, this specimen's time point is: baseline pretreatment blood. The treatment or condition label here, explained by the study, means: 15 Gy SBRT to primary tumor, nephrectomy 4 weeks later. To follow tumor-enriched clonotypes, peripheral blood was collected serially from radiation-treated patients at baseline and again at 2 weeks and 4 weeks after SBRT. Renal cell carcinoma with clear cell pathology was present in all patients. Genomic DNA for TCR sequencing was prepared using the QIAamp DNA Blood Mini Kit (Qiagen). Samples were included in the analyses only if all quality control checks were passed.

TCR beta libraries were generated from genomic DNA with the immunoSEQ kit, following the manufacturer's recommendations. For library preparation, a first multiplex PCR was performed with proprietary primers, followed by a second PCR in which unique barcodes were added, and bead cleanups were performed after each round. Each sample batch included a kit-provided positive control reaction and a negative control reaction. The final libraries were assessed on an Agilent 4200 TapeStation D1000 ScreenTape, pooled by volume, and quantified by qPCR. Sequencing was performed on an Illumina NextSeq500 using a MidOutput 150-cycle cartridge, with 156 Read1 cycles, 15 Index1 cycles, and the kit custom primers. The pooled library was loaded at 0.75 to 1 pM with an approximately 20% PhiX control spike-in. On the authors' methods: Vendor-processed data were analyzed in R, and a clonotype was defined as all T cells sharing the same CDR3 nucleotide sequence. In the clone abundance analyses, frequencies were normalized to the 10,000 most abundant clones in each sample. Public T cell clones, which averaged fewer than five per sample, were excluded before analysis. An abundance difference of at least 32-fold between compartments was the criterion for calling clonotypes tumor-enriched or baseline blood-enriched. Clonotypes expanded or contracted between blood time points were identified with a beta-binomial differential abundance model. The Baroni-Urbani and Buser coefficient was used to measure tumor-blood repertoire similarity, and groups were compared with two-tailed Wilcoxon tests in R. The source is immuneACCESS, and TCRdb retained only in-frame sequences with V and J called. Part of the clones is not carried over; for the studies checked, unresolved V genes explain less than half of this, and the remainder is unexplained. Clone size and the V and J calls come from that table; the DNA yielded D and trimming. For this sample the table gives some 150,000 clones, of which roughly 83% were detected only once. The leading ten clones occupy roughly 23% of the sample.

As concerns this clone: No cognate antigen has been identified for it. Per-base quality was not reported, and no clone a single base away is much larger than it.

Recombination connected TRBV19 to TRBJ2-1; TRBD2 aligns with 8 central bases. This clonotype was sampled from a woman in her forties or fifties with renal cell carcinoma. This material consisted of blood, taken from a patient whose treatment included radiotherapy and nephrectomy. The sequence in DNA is TGTGCCAGTAGTTCCTCGACTAGCGCCGTAGTGGAGCAGTTCTTC. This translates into CASSSSTSAVVEQFF.